The clone carrying this TCR beta chain has just a few counts. The data belong to a study of T cell repertoires in aging, cancer and after chemotherapy. Background on the study: Donors were grouped into six age bands spanning 30 or younger through 70 or older.

This CDR3 is 14 amino acids long. Germline CDR1 and CDR2: LNHNV and YYDKDF (reference sequence). Trimming shortened V by 5 bases and J by 1 base, and 11 bases separated the two germline ends. TRB rearrangements spanning V, D and J were amplified using mixed TRB-A/B primers. MiXCR was run by TCRdb on the multiplex PCR reads, yielding one entry per CDR3 protein. This table holds around 5,000 distinct CDR3 sequences, roughly a quarter found once. Peripheral blood genomic DNA, not sorted cells or RNA, was the template. The sequenced sample was blood. This clonotype originated in a human donor with a blood cancer. The gene calls are TRBV15 and TRBJ1-1, with D uncertain. Here the CDR3 DNA reads TGTGCCACCAGCTACCAGAATTGGAACACTGAAGCTTTCTTT. It encodes CATSYQNWNTEAFF.